This T cell receptor (beta chain) was captured in a study of lymphopenia after photon versus proton radiotherapy. Study findings and constraints: Photon-treated patients lost naive T cells and TCR diversity; proton-treated stayed stable. After the lymphocyte nadir, photon-treated repertoires showed oligoclonal expansion, especially of CD8+ Temra cells.

The ends were cut back, 6 bases at V and 8 bases at J, with 19 bases in the middle. The germline V gene has CDR1 SEHNR and CDR2 FQNEAQ (reference sequence). CDR3 length equals 14 residues. Libraries were prepared by immunoSEQ multiplex PCR; TCRdb keeps only in-frame clonotypes and omits some of them. The sample has 150,000 to 200,000 clones, roughly nine tenths seen once. On this clone itself: The antigen remains undetermined.

The receptor's source is a man aged 45-60 years with gastric cancer. The J gene is TRBJ1-1, the V gene TRBV7-9; D possibly corresponds to TRBD1 (5 bases). Material: peripheral blood, obtained from a patient treated with photon-based radiotherapy. CDR3 amino acids: CASSFDRVGREAFF. The CDR3 DNA sequence: TGTGCCAGCAGTTTCGACAGAGTCGGGAGAGAAGCTTTCTTT.